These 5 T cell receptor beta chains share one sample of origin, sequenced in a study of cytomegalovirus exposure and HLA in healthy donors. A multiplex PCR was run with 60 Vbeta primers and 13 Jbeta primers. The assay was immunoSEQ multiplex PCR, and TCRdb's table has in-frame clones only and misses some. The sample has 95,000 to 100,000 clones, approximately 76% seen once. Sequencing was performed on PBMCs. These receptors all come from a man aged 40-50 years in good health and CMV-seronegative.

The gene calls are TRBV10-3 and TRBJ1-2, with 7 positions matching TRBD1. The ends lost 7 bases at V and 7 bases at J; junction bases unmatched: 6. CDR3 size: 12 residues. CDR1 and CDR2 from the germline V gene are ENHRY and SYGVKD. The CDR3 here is CAITTGVGGYTF. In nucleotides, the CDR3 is TGTGCCATCACTACAGGGGTAGGTGGCTACACCTTC.

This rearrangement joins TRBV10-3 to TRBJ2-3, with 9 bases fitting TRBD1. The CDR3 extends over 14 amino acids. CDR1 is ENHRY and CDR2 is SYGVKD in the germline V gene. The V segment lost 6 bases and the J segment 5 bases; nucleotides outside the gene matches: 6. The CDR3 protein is CAIREGQGRDTQYF. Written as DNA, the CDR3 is TGTGCCATCAGGGAGGGACAGGGAAGAGATACGCAGTATTTT.

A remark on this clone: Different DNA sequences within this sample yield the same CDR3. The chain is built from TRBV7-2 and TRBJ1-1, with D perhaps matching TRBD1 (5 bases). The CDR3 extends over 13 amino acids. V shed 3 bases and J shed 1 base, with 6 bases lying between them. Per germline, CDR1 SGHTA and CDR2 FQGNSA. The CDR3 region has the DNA TGTGCCAGCAGCTTCCAGGGGAACACTGAAGCTTTCTTT. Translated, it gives CASSFQGNTEAFF.

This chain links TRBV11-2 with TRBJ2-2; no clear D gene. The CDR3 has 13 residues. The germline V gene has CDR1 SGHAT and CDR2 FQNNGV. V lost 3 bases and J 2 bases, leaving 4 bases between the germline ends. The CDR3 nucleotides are TGTGCCAGCAGCTTCTTAAACACCGGGGAGCTGTTTTTT. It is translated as CASSFLNTGELFF.

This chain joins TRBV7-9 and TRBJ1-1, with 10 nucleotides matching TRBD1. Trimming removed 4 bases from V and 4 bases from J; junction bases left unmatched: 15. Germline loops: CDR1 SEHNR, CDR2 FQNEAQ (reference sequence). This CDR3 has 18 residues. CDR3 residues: CASSSSLTGGGWGTEAFF. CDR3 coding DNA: TGTGCCAGCAGCTCGAGTTTGACAGGGGGCGGATGGGGCACTGAAGCTTTCTTT.